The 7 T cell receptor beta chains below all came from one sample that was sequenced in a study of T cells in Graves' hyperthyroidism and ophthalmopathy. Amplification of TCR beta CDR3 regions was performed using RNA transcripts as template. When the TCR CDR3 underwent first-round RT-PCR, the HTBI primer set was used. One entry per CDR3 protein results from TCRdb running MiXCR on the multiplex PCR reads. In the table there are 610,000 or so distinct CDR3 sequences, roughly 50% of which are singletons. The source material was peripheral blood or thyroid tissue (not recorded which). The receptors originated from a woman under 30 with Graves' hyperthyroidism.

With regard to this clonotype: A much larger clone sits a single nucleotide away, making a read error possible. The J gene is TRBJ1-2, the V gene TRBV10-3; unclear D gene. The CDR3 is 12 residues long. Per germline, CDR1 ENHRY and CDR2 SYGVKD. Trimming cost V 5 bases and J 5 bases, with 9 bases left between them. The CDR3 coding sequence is TGTGCCATCAGTATGGCCGATTATGGCTACACCTTC. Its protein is CAISMADYGYTF.

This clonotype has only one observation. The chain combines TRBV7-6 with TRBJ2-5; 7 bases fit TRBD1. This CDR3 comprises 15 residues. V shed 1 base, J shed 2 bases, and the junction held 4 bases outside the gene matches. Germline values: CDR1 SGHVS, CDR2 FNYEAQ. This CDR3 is CASSLDGQAQETQYF. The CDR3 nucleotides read TGTGCCAGCAGCTTAGATGGACAGGCTCAAGAGACCCAGTACTTC.

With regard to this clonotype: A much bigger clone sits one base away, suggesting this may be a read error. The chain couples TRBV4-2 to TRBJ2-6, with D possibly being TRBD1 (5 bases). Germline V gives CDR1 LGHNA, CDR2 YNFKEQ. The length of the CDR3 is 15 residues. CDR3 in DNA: TGTGCCAGCAGCCAAGAAAGCTCTGGGGCCAACGTCCCGACTTTC. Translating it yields CASSQESSGANVPTF.

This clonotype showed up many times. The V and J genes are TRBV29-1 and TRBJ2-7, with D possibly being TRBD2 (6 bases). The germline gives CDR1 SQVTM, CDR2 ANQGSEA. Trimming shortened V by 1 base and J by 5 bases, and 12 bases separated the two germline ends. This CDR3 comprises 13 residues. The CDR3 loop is CSVEGLVTDEQYF. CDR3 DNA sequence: TGCAGCGTTGAAGGACTAGTAACTGACGAGCAGTACTTC.

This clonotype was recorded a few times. DNA of the CDR3: TGTGCCAGCAGTGTTAGCGGGAGGGGCACAGATACGCAGTATTTT. As protein: CASSVSGRGTDTQYF. The chain couples TRBV25-1 to TRBJ2-3; 11 bases map to TRBD2. V lost 4 bases to trimming and J lost 1 base; unmatched junction nucleotides: 1. This CDR3 is 15 amino acids long. CDR1 MGHDK and CDR2 SYGVNS come from the germline V gene.

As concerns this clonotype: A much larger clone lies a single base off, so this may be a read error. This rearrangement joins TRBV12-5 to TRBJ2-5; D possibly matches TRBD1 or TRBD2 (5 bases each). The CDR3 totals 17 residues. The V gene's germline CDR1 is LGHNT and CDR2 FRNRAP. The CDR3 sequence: CASSLPRGATLTETQYF. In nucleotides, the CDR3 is TGTGCCAGCAGCCTCCCGAGGGGTGCTACATTAACGGAGACCCAGTACTTC.

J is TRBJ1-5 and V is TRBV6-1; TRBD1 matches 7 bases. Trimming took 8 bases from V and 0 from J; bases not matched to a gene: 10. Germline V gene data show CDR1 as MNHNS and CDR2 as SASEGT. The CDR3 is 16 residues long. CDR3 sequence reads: CASRDSPWDSNQPQHF. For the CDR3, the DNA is TGTGCCAGCCGGGACAGTCCCTGGGATAGCAATCAGCCCCAGCATTTT.